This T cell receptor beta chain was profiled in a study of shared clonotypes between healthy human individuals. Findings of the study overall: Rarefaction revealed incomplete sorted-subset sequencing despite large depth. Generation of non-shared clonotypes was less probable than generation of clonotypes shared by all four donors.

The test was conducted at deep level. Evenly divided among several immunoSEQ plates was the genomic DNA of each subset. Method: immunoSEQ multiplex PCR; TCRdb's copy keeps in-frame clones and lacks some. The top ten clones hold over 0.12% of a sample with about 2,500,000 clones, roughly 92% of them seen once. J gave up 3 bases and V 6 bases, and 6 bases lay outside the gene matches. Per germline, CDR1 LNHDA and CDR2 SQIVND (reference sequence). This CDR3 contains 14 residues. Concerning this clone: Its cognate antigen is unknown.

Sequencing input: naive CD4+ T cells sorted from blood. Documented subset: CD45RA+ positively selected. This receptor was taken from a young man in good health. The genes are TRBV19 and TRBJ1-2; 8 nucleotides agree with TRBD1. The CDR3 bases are TGTGCCAGTAGGAGGACAGGGCAAGACTATGGCTACACCTTC. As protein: CASRRTGQDYGYTF.